Presented here are 30 T cell receptor beta chains from one specimen sequenced in a study of blood T cell repertoires in COVID-19. The method was immunoSEQ multiplex PCR; TCRdb's version includes in-frame clones alone and lacks a portion of them. The sample consists of 150,000 to 200,000 clones, 87% of them appearing once. The sequencing input was peripheral blood. The receptors were gathered from a man aged 18 to 35 with active or convalescent COVID-19.

The rearrangement joins TRBV19 to TRBJ2-2; TRBD1 is a possible D gene (6 bases). Trimming took off 8 bases at V and 0 bases at J, with 10 bases between the two ends. The CDR3 length is 14 residues. Germline-derived CDR1 and CDR2 are LNHDA and SQIVND (reference sequence). The CDR3 spells CASSGTPNTGELFF. CDR3 DNA: TGTGCCAGTTCCGGGACACCGAACACCGGGGAGCTGTTTTTT.

The chain links TRBV27 to TRBJ1-6; D not certain. Trimming pared 1 base from V and 9 bases from J, leaving 7 bases between. The CDR3 has 13 residues. Germline V CDR1 and CDR2: MNHEY, SMNVEV (reference sequence). The CDR3 coding sequence is TGTGCCAGCAGTTTATTGCCGGGTTCACCCCTCCACTTT. Protein sequence: CASSLLPGSPLHF.

The chain couples TRBV28 to TRBJ1-3, with D possibly matching TRBD1 (6 bases). There are 15 residues in the CDR3. Between the trimmed V and J ends, which lost 6 bases and 3 bases, there was a span of 15 bases. Looked up from germline, CDR1 is MDHEN and CDR2 is SYDVKM. This CDR3 reads CASRGAGMGGNTIYF. The CDR3 bases are TGTGCCAGCAGGGGGGCAGGGATGGGTGGAAACACCATATATTTT.

The gene calls are TRBV27 and TRBJ1-4; D is possibly TRBD1 (5 bases). The germline V gene has CDR1 MNHEY and CDR2 SMNVEV (reference sequence). The CDR3 is 14 residues long. V lost 4 bases, J lost 2 bases, and 8 bases lay in between. The CDR3 nucleotides are TGTGCCAGCAGTTGGGCAGGGACTAATGAAAAACTGTTTTTT. Protein product: CASSWAGTNEKLFF.

CDR3 sequence reads: CSVEPGTSAYNEQFF. Here the CDR3 DNA reads TGCAGCGTTGAACCCGGGACTAGTGCCTACAATGAGCAGTTCTTC. The chain uses TRBV29-1 and TRBJ2-1; 8 bases map to TRBD2. V lost 2 bases, J lost 2 bases, and 5 bases stayed unmatched. The length of the CDR3 is 15 residues. CDR1 and CDR2 (germline): SQVTM, ANQGSEA.

The chain has TRBV24-1 and TRBJ2-2, with D possibly being TRBD2 (5 bases). V was shortened by 1 base and J by 6 bases, with 8 bases between the two germline ends. Germline V gene lookup returns CDR1 KGHDR and CDR2 SFDVKD. The CDR3 spans 14 residues. The CDR3 DNA follows: TGTGCCACCAGTGATTTTGCCGGGGCCGGGGAGCTGTTTTTT. Its translation: CATSDFAGAGELFF.

The chain couples TRBV9 to TRBJ1-2; 12 bases match TRBD1. J lost 8 bases, V lost 0 bases, and 5 bases had no gene match. This CDR3 spans 15 amino acids. From germline, CDR1 is SGDLS and CDR2 YYNGEE. The CDR3 coding sequence is TGTGCCAGCAGCGTAGGGGGACAGGGGGCGCGAGGCTACACCTTC. It specifies CASSVGGQGARGYTF. Based on the CDR3 plus reference TRBV9 and TRBJ1-2, the full variable domain is DSGVTQTPKHLITATGQRVTLRCSPRSGDLSVYWYQQSLDQGLQFLIQYYNGEERAKGNILERFSAQQFPDLHSELNLSSLELGDSALYFCASSVGGQGARGYTFGSGTRLTVV.

The rearrangement uses TRBV5-1 and TRBJ1-2, with TRBD1 matching 11 bases. Germline lookup yields CDR1 SGHRS and CDR2 YFSETQ. The CDR3 covers 14 residues. V dropped 4 bases and J dropped 8; count of bases not matched to a gene: 7. CDR3 nucleotides: TGCGCCAGCAGCCGGACAGGGGGCGTTGAGGGCTACACCTTC. Translated, it gives CASSRTGGVEGYTF.

J is TRBJ2-1 and V is TRBV6-5; 7 bases agree with TRBD1. This CDR3 spans 14 amino acids. V was clipped by 0 bases and J by 8 bases; unmatched bases: 4. Per the germline V gene, CDR1 is MNHEY and CDR2 is SVGAGI. The CDR3 loop reads CASSYSTGIDEQFF. Written as DNA, the CDR3 is TGTGCCAGCAGTTACTCGACAGGGATAGATGAGCAGTTCTTC.

This clone has only a few counts. The genes are TRBV5-4 and TRBJ1-6, with 7 bases fitting TRBD1. V trimming: 3 bases; J trimming: 7 bases; junction bases outside the gene matches: 13. The CDR3 spans 17 residues. Germline V lookup: CDR1 SGHNT, CDR2 YYREEE (reference sequence). Here the CDR3 DNA reads TGTGCCAGCAGCTCTACCGTAACAGGGGCGGGGAATTCACCCCTCCACTTT. Translated, it gives CASSSTVTGAGNSPLHF.

This chain joins TRBV28 and TRBJ1-2; 10 bases line up with TRBD1. V shed 7 bases and J 6 bases; nucleotides not matched to a gene: 8. The CDR3 spans 14 residues. Germline CDR1 is MDHEN and CDR2 is SYDVKM. CDR3 protein: CASIPGTGADGYTF. In DNA, the CDR3 is TGTGCCAGCATTCCCGGGACAGGGGCTGATGGCTACACCTTC.

The chain has TRBV11-2 and TRBJ2-7; TRBD2 is a possible D gene (5 bases). V dropped 1 base and J dropped 4 bases, with 17 bases sitting between them. CDR1 is SGHAT and CDR2 is FQNNGV in the germline V gene. This CDR3 spans 16 amino acids. CDR3 sequence reads: CASSLGSGVTPYEQYV. CDR3 bases: TGTGCCAGCAGCTTAGGGTCCGGGGTAACCCCATACGAGCAGTACGTC.

V is TRBV27 and J is TRBJ2-4; 7 positions agree with TRBD1. Germline assignment: CDR1 MNHEY and CDR2 SMNVEV (reference sequence). CDR3 size: 19 residues. After removal of 3 bases from V and 0 bases from J, the junction contained 14 bases not matched to a gene. In DNA, the CDR3 is TGTGCCAGCAGTTTGGTCGGCCAGGGACAGCCTTTAGCCAAAAACATTCAGTACTTC. Protein sequence: CASSLVGQGQPLAKNIQYF.

V gene TRBV19 combines with J gene TRBJ2-6, with 8 bases matching TRBD1. Germline V CDR1 and CDR2: LNHDA, SQIVND (reference sequence). The CDR3 is 15 residues long. With 7 bases clipped from V and 4 bases from J, the junction kept 6 bases outside the gene matches. CDR3 nucleotide sequence: TGTGCCAGTAAGAGACAGGGGTACGGGGCCAACGTCCTGACTTTC. This sequence encodes CASKRQGYGANVLTF.

The chain recombines TRBV6-2 or TRBV6-3 with TRBJ2-7; TRBD1 is a possible D gene (6 bases). The CDR3 length is 12 residues. The germline gives CDR1 MNHEY, CDR2 SVGEGT. The ends were cut back, 3 bases at V and 5 bases at J, with 8 bases in the middle. Here the CDR3 reads CASSYDRHEQYF. The CDR3 region has the DNA TGTGCCAGCAGTTATGACAGGCACGAGCAGTACTTC.

This sequence joins TRBV11-2 and TRBJ2-7, with a possible D match to TRBD1 (5 bases). Between the trimmed V and J ends, which lost 0 bases and 3 bases, there was a span of 12 bases. The CDR3 spans 15 residues. From germline, CDR1 is SGHAT and CDR2 FQNNGV. CDR3 nucleotides: TGTGCCAGCAGCTTAGAAGGTAGCACAGGCTACGAGCAGTACTTC. This encodes CASSLEGSTGYEQYF.

The chain combines TRBV18 with TRBJ2-3; 8 bases line up with TRBD1. The germline V gene encodes CDR1 KGHSH and CDR2 LQKENI. The CDR3 covers 15 residues. Losses at the gene ends were 3 bases for V and 4 bases for J; bases not matched to a gene: 6. The CDR3, as DNA: TGTGCCAGCTCACCCACGGACAGGGTCCCAGATACGCAGTATTTT. Amino acids: CASSPTDRVPDTQYF. The whole variable domain, filled in from reference TRBV18 and TRBJ2-3, reads NAGVMQNPRHLVRRRGQEARLRCSPMKGHSHVYWYRQLPEEGLKFMVYLQKENIIDESGMPKERFSAEFPKEGPSILRIQQVVRGDSAAYFCASSPTDRVPDTQYFGPGTRLTVL.

The rearrangement joins TRBV27 to TRBJ2-1, with 10 bases that match TRBD2. CDR3 size: 13 residues. V lost 7 bases and J lost 7; bases outside the gene matches: 4. Germline values: CDR1 MNHEY, CDR2 SMNVEV (reference sequence). The CDR3 spells CASTVAGGNEQFF. In DNA, the CDR3 is TGTGCCAGCACCGTAGCGGGAGGAAATGAGCAGTTCTTC.

The rearrangement uses TRBV4-2 and TRBJ1-1; 7 bases fit TRBD1. The germline V gene has CDR1 LGHNA and CDR2 YNFKEQ. This CDR3 is built from 15 residues. V lost 2 bases, J lost 1 base, and 4 bases stayed unmatched. The CDR3 region is CASSQPGQPNTEAFF. CDR3 nucleotides: TGTGCCAGCAGCCAACCGGGACAGCCGAACACTGAAGCTTTCTTT.

This clone was seen more than once but under ten times. CDR3 sequence: CASTKIGAAQPQHF. The CDR3 DNA sequence: TGTGCCAGTACTAAAATAGGGGCGGCCCAGCCCCAGCATTTT. The V gene is TRBV19, the J gene TRBJ1-5, with D possibly matching TRBD1 (5 bases). V lost 7 bases and J lost 7, with 17 bases in between. Germline CDR1 LNHDA, CDR2 SQIVND (reference sequence). This CDR3 has 14 amino acids.

The count of this clone is one. The chain carries TRBV3-1 (or the pseudogene TRBV3-2) and TRBJ2-5, with D unclear. The germline gives CDR1 LGHDT, CDR2 YNNKEL (reference sequence). This CDR3 has 11 residues. V was trimmed by 3 bases and J by 3 bases, leaving 2 bases between them. CDR3 bases: TGTGCCAGCAGCCACGAAGAGACCCAGTACTTC. It specifies CASSHEETQYF.

The rearrangement links TRBV7-9 to TRBJ2-1, with a possible D match to TRBD2 (6 bases). CDR1 is SEHNR and CDR2 is FQNEAQ in the germline V gene (reference sequence). This CDR3 contains 15 residues. The V end lost 3 bases, the J end lost 3 bases, and 12 bases lay between the germline ends. The CDR3 coding sequence is TGTGCCAGCAGCTTTGAAGCCGGGGGCTACAATGAGCAGTTCTTC. It encodes CASSFEAGGYNEQFF.

V is TRBV19 and J is TRBJ2-3; 8 nucleotides line up with TRBD1. From germline, CDR1 is LNHDA and CDR2 SQIVND (reference sequence). This CDR3 spans 14 amino acids. The ends lost 5 bases at V and 6 bases at J; junction bases unmatched: 7. CDR3 amino acids: CASSFRTGPDTQYF. The CDR3 DNA sequence: TGTGCCAGTAGTTTCCGGACAGGGCCGGATACGCAGTATTTT.

The rearrangement uses TRBV6-5 and TRBJ2-1; D is unresolved. Per the germline V gene, CDR1 is MNHEY and CDR2 is SVGAGI. The CDR3 covers 13 residues. V was pared by 7 bases and J by 2 bases, with 9 bases between. The CDR3 DNA reads TGTGCCAGCAAGGCGGCTACCTACAATGAGCAGTTCTTC. Protein: CASKAATYNEQFF.

V is TRBV2 and J is TRBJ2-7; no clear D. The CDR3 loop spans 13 amino acids. Trimming took off 5 bases at V and 4 bases at J, with 12 bases between the two ends. Per the germline V gene, CDR1 is SNHLY and CDR2 is FYNNEI. For the CDR3, the DNA is TGTGCCAGCAGTTCTGTCACTATTTACGAGCAGTACTTC. Its protein is CASSSVTIYEQYF.

This chain links TRBV29-1 with TRBJ2-7; 7 bases are shared with TRBD1. Germline V gives CDR1 SQVTM, CDR2 ANQGSEA. Germline trimming cut 7 bases from V and 4 bases from J; bases unmatched to any gene: 13. The CDR3 contains 14 residues. CDR3 sequence reads: CSAGYRGGLYEQYF. CDR3 sequence (DNA): TGCAGCGCGGGATACAGGGGCGGACTGTACGAGCAGTACTTC.

This clone showed up just once. The rearrangement uses TRBV5-5 and TRBJ1-4; no clear D. The CDR3 totals 14 residues. V dropped 7 bases and J dropped 2 bases, with 12 bases sitting between them. Germline CDR1 SGHKS, CDR2 YYEKEE (reference sequence). CDR3 nucleotide sequence: TGTGCCAGCGCTCGCCGAGGGACTAATGAAAAACTGTTTTTT. This encodes CASARRGTNEKLFF.

This chain uses TRBV7-8 with TRBJ2-1, with D perhaps TRBD1 (6 bases). Germline V gives CDR1 SGHVS, CDR2 FQNEAQ. V lost 6 bases and J lost 8, with 17 bases in between. The CDR3 totals 14 residues. The chain's CDR3 is CASRSRGGTDEQFF. The CDR3 bases are TGTGCCAGCAGATCAAGAGGGGGAACCGATGAGCAGTTCTTC.

The chain employs TRBV28 and TRBJ1-3, with 8 bases matching TRBD1. V lost 4 bases, J lost 4 bases, and 9 bases stayed unmatched. Germline assignment: CDR1 MDHEN and CDR2 SYDVKM. The CDR3 consists of 16 residues. CDR3 region: CASSSRQGLRGNTIYF. The CDR3 DNA is TGTGCCAGCAGTTCGAGACAGGGGTTAAGGGGAAACACCATATATTTT.

J is TRBJ1-2 and V is TRBV2; D possibly corresponds to TRBD1 (5 bases). V shed 7 bases and J shed 6 bases, with 24 bases lying between them. The V gene's germline CDR1 is SNHLY and CDR2 FYNNEI. The CDR3 has 16 residues. The chain's CDR3 is CASKVQSGPPLDGYTF. The CDR3, as DNA: TGTGCCAGCAAAGTTCAATCAGGGCCACCCCTTGATGGCTACACCTTC.